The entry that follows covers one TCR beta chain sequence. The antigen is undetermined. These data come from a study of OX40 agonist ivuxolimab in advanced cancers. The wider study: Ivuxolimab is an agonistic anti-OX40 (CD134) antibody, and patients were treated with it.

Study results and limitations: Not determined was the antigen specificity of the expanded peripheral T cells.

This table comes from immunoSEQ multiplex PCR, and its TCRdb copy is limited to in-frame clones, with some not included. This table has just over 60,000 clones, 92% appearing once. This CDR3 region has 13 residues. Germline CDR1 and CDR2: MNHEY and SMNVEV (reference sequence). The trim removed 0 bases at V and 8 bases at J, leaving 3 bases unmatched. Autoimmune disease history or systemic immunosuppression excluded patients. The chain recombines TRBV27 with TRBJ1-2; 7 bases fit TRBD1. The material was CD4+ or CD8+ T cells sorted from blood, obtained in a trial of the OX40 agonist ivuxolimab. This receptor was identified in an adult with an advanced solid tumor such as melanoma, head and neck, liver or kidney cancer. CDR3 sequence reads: CASSLSGGIGYTF. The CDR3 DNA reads TGTGCCAGCAGTTTATCAGGGGGCATAGGCTACACCTTC.